These 7 T cell receptor beta chains came from one sample sequenced in a study of cytomegalovirus exposure and HLA in healthy donors. Amplification used 60 Vbeta primers and 13 Jbeta primers. TCRdb's copy holds only in-frame clones and misses some; the assay was immunoSEQ multiplex PCR. The sample shows approximately 100,000 clones, about 77% of them seen only once. Sequences were obtained from PBMCs. The receptors stem from a young woman in good health and CMV-seropositive.

V usage is TRBV27 and J usage is TRBJ1-4; 10 nucleotides align to TRBD1. Germline-derived CDR1 and CDR2 are MNHEY and SMNVEV (reference sequence). The CDR3 has 16 amino acids. The V gene end was trimmed by 9 bases and the J gene end by 8 bases; junction bases not matched to a gene: 15. CDR3 bases: TGTGCCAGTACAGCAGGGACAGGGGTCTTCAAGGAAAAACTGTTTTTT. Its translation: CASTAGTGVFKEKLFF. Based on the CDR3 plus reference TRBV27 and TRBJ1-4, the full variable domain is EAQVTQNPRYLITVTGKKLTVTCSQNMNHEYMSWYRQDPGLGLRQIYYSMNVEVTDKGDVPEGYKVSRKEKRNFPLILESPSPNQTSLYFCASTAGTGVFKEKLFFGSGTQLSVL.

The chain combines TRBV29-1 with TRBJ2-3; no definite D call. With 3 bases removed from V and 1 base from J, the gap between germline ends came to 11 bases. Germline assignment: CDR1 SQVTM and CDR2 ANQGSEA. The CDR3 totals 14 residues. The CDR3 DNA reads as TGCAGCGTTGACTCACCTCAGGGCACAGATACGCAGTATTTT. The encoded protein is CSVDSPQGTDTQYF.

The V gene is TRBV5-6, the J gene TRBJ2-5; TRBD2 agrees at 11 bases. CDR3 length equals 15 residues. Germline CDR1 is SGHDT and CDR2 is YYEEEE. Unmatched junction bases numbered 10, after V lost 5 bases and J lost 7 bases. The DNA for the CDR3 is TGTGCCAGCAGACCGGGACTAGCGGAGAGGGGGACCCAGTACTTC. This encodes CASRPGLAERGTQYF.

This clone was counted a few times. The chain has TRBV5-1 and TRBJ2-7, with 7 bases identical to TRBD2. CDR3 length: 14 amino acids. Germline loops: CDR1 SGHRS, CDR2 YFSETQ. The trim removed 2 bases at V and 5 bases at J, leaving 7 bases unmatched. This CDR3 reads CASSFSGTTNEQYF. The CDR3 DNA reads as TGCGCCAGCAGCTTTTCCGGGACTACCAACGAGCAGTACTTC.

Only a few counts were recorded for this clone. The chain couples TRBV21-1 to TRBJ1-5. TRBV21-1 is a documented pseudogene. This CDR3 spans 15 amino acids. As DNA, the CDR3 is TGTGCCAGCAGCAAAGGCTGGCAGCGGCATCAGCCCCAGCATTTT. Protein: CASSKGWQRHQPQHF.

The CDR3 DNA sequence: TGTGCCAGCAGCTTAGCGTCCAGCGGGAATCCCTACGAGCAGTACTTC. Its translation: CASSLASSGNPYEQYF. This chain links TRBV7-2 with TRBJ2-7, with TRBD2 matching 7 bases. With V trimmed by 0 bases and J by 2 bases, 7 bases remained unmatched. This CDR3 is built from 16 residues. The V gene's germline CDR1 is SGHTA and CDR2 FQGNSA. The variable domain in full, completed from reference TRBV7-2 and TRBJ2-7, reads GAGVSQSPSNKVTEKGKDVELRCDPISGHTALYWYRQSLGQGLEFLIYFQGNSAPDKSGLPSDRFSAERTGGSVSTLTIQRTQQEDSAVYLCASSLASSGNPYEQYFGPGTRLTVT.

The chain combines TRBV9 with TRBJ2-6; the match to TRBD2 covers 7 bases. Germline assignment: CDR1 SGDLS and CDR2 YYNGEE. The CDR3 loop spans 18 amino acids. The junction had 8 bases not matched to a gene; V was cut back by 0 bases and J by 2 bases. The CDR3 sequence is CASSVAGGEEAGANVLTF. The CDR3 DNA follows: TGTGCCAGCAGCGTAGCGGGGGGTGAGGAGGCTGGGGCCAACGTCCTGACTTTC.